This passage covers 2 T cell receptor beta chains from one sample sequenced in a study of T cell clones after liver transplantation. Sequencing was performed with immunoSEQ multiplex PCR; in TCRdb, only in-frame clones are kept and a portion is missing. The sample consists of 8,000 to 10,000 clones, about 72% of them appearing once. Sequences were derived from CD8+ T cells from blood, sampled at the approximately 15-month timepoint. All receptors come from a human patient who received a liver transplant. Among the T cells, some may be from the graft donor.

This clone turned up a few times. V usage is TRBV19 and J usage is TRBJ2-7, with D possibly matching TRBD1 (6 bases). The germline V gene encodes CDR1 LNHDA and CDR2 SQIVND (reference sequence). The CDR3 runs to 13 residues. The V gene lost 3 bases and the J gene lost 6 bases, with 12 bases spanning the gap. Here the CDR3 reads CASSMALGAEQYV. In DNA, the CDR3 is TGTGCCAGTAGTATGGCATTGGGGGCCGAGCAGTACGTC.

The chain employs TRBV13 and TRBJ1-1; tentatively, D is TRBD1 (6 bases). Trimming removed 5 bases from V and 2 bases from J, with 15 bases in between. This CDR3 is built from 15 residues. Germline V CDR1 and CDR2: PRHDT, FYEKMQ (reference sequence). The DNA of the CDR3 is TGTGCCAGCAGCGGGACGGACAGAACAAACACTGAAGCTTTCTTT. It encodes CASSGTDRTNTEAFF.